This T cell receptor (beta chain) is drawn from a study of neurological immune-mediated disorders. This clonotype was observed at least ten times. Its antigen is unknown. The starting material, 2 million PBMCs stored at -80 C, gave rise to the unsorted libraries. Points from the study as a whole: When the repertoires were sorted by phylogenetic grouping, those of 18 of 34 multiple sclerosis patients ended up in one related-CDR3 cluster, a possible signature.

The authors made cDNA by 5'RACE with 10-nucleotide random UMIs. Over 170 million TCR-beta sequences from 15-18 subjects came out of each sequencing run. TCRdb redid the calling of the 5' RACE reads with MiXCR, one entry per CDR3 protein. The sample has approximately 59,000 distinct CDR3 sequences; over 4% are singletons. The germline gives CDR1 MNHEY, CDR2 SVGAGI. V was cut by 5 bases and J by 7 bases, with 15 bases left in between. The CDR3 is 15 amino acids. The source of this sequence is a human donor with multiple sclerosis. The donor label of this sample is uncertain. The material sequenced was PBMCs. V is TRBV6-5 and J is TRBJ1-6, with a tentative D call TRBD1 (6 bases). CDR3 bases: TGTGCCAGCAGTACACTCCGGGACACCAATTCACCCCTCCACTTT. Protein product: CASSTLRDTNSPLHF.